A single sample is the source of the 15 T cell receptor beta chains below, sequenced in a study of control samples from healthy donors and cancer patients. Sequenced by immunoSEQ multiplex PCR; TCRdb stores in-frame clones only, minus some. The repertoire shows approximately 190,000 clones; the top ten hold 2% to 2.5%. The material sequenced was blood. Every receptor here comes from a woman aged 25-40 years in good health.

The V and J genes are TRBV19 and TRBJ1-5; D possibly corresponds to TRBD1 (6 bases). CDR3 length: 14 amino acids. V lost 3 bases, J lost 5 bases, and 11 bases lay in between. Germline CDR1 reads LNHDA; CDR2 reads SQIVND (reference sequence). In DNA form, the CDR3 reads TGTGCCAGTAGTATTTGGGACATGGATCAGCCCCAGCATTTT. Encoded protein: CASSIWDMDQPQHF.

J is TRBJ1-4 and V is TRBV5-5; D gene unclear. CDR3 size: 15 residues. The germline gives CDR1 SGHKS, CDR2 YYEKEE (reference sequence). V lost 0 bases and J 8 bases, leaving 14 bases between the germline ends. For the CDR3, the DNA is TGTGCCAGCAGCTTGGGGACGTGGACGGCCGAAAAACTGTTTTTT. Translating it yields CASSLGTWTAEKLFF.

V gene TRBV7-9 combines with J gene TRBJ2-7; 7 bases match TRBD1. The CDR3 length is 16 residues. The germline gives CDR1 SEHNR, CDR2 FQNEAQ (reference sequence). V lost 5 bases to trimming and J lost 3 bases; unmatched junction nucleotides: 13. CDR3 coding DNA: TGTGCCAGCAGCCGCACACGTAACAGACAGGGCTACGAGCAGTACTTC. This codes for CASSRTRNRQGYEQYF.

The genes are TRBV7-9 and TRBJ1-6, with 8 bases lining up with TRBD1. J was trimmed by 17 bases and V by 5 bases; bases with no gene match: 14. Germline CDR1 is SEHNR and CDR2 is FQNEAQ (reference sequence). The CDR3 totals 14 residues. CDR3 sequence: CASSPRDRPMKVHF. CDR3 DNA sequence: TGTGCCAGCAGCCCGCGGGACAGGCCGATGAAGGTCCACTTT. Supplemented by reference TRBV7-9 and TRBJ1-6, the full variable domain reads DTGVSQNPRHKITKRGQNVTFRCDPISEHNRLYWYRQTLGQGPEFLTYFQNEAQLEKSRLLSDRFSAERPKGSFSTLEIQRTEQGDSAMYLCASSPRDRPMKVHFGNGTRLTVT.

The chain links TRBV3-1 (or the pseudogene TRBV3-2) to TRBJ1-1; TRBD1 matches 7 bases. The CDR3 has 15 amino acids. Losses at the gene ends were 5 bases for V and 1 base for J; bases not matched to a gene: 7. The germline CDR1 and CDR2 sequences are LGHDT and YNNKEL (reference sequence). The CDR3 nucleotides read TGTGCCAGCAGCGGGCTCGGGACAGCGAACACTGAAGCTTTCTTT. Translation: CASSGLGTANTEAFF.

Regarding this clone: Other DNA sequences in the sample encode the same CDR3. The gene calls are TRBV19 and TRBJ2-7; TRBD1 is a possible D gene (6 bases). The V gene lost 4 bases and the J gene lost 0 bases, with 7 bases spanning the gap. Germline V gene sequence: CDR1 LNHDA, CDR2 SQIVND (reference sequence). The CDR3 is 13 residues long. The CDR3, as DNA: TGTGCCAGTAGTAGGGACATCTCCTACGAGCAGTACTTC. As protein: CASSRDISYEQYF.

The V gene is TRBV7-9, the J gene TRBJ2-5; D is undetermined. CDR3 size: 14 residues. Germline V CDR1 and CDR2: SEHNR, FQNEAQ (reference sequence). The V end was cut by 1 base, the J end by 1 base, with 7 bases between. The CDR3 nucleotides are TGTGCCAGCAGCTTAGTGGTAGGCCAAGAGACCCAGTACTTC. Its protein product is CASSLVVGQETQYF.

This rearrangement joins TRBV5-1 to TRBJ2-1, with 7 bases lining up with TRBD1. From germline, CDR1 is SGHRS and CDR2 YFSETQ. This CDR3 is 13 amino acids long. The V gene end was trimmed by 0 bases and the J gene end by 9 bases; junction bases not matched to a gene: 3. The CDR3 protein is CASSLAQGTEQFF. CDR3 sequence (DNA): TGCGCCAGCAGCTTGGCACAGGGGACTGAGCAGTTCTTC.

V usage is TRBV18 and J usage is TRBJ1-6, with D possibly TRBD1 on 6 matching bases. CDR1 is KGHSH and CDR2 is LQKENI in the germline V gene. V lost 5 bases and J lost 6, with 8 bases in between. This CDR3 has 13 amino acids. The CDR3 coding sequence is TGTGCCAGCTCAAAGGACAGTAATTCACCCCTCCACTTT. Translated: CASSKDSNSPLHF.

This chain connects TRBV3-1 (or the pseudogene TRBV3-2) to TRBJ2-7; 11 bases match TRBD1. CDR1 is LGHDT, CDR2 YNNKEL, per germline (reference sequence). With V trimmed by 4 bases and J by 3 bases, 2 bases remained unmatched. The CDR3 consists of 14 residues. CDR3 sequence reads: CASSPGTGGYEQYF. For the CDR3, the DNA is TGTGCCAGCAGCCCCGGGACAGGGGGCTACGAGCAGTACTTC.

The gene calls are TRBV20-1 and TRBJ2-3, with D unresolved. Germline V gene data show CDR1 as DFQATT and CDR2 as SNEGSKA (reference sequence). The CDR3 is made up of 13 amino acids. V was trimmed by 3 bases and J by 6 bases, leaving 13 bases between them. As DNA, the CDR3 is TGCAGTGCTAGTAACAGACCGGTTGATACGCAGTATTTT. Translated, it gives CSASNRPVDTQYF.

The V call is TRBV4-3, the J call TRBJ1-3; D possibly corresponds to TRBD1 (5 bases). Germline CDR1 LGHNA, CDR2 YSLEER. Trimming took 1 base from V and 5 from J, leaving 12 bases between them. CDR3 length equals 15 residues. The DNA of the CDR3 is TGCGCCAGCAGCCAAGCAGGGTCCAGTAGAAACACCATATATTTT. Protein: CASSQAGSSRNTIYF.

This sequence joins TRBV28 and TRBJ2-5; 10 bases are shared with TRBD1. V lost 5 bases, J lost 3 bases, and 6 bases stayed unmatched. The CDR3 spans 15 residues. The germline CDR1 and CDR2 sequences are MDHEN and SYDVKM. CDR3 protein: CASSGPGTGEETQYF. DNA for the CDR3: TGTGCCAGCAGTGGCCCCGGGACAGGGGAAGAGACCCAGTACTTC.

The chain has TRBV5-1 and TRBJ1-5; D ambiguous. CDR3 length: 15 residues. V gave up 0 bases and J gave up 3 bases, with 10 bases separating them. Germline CDR1 and CDR2: SGHRS and YFSETQ. In nucleotides, the CDR3 is TGCGCCAGCAGCTTGGATTCAGGATTCAATCAGCCCCAGCATTTT. It codes for CASSLDSGFNQPQHF.

V usage is TRBV5-1 and J usage is TRBJ1-2; 9 bases are a match to TRBD1. Looked up from germline, CDR1 is SGHRS and CDR2 is YFSETQ. The length of the CDR3 is 15 residues. J gave up 6 bases and V 0 bases, and 6 bases lay outside the gene matches. CDR3 residues: CASSLAPGQGNGYTF. The CDR3, as DNA: TGCGCCAGCAGCTTGGCGCCGGGACAGGGAAATGGCTACACCTTC.